The 29 T cell receptor beta chains below come from one sample, sequenced in a study of T cells in Graves' hyperthyroidism and ophthalmopathy. Template material for amplifying TCR beta CDR3 regions consisted of RNA transcripts. The TCR CDR3 was amplified in a first-round RT-PCR using the HTBI primer set. TCRdb recomputed calls from the multiplex PCR reads with MiXCR, one row per CDR3 protein. The sample has about 610,000 distinct CDR3 sequences; around 15% are singletons. The sample comprised blood. These receptors all come from a woman in her 40s with Graves' ophthalmopathy.

At least ten counts were recorded for this clonotype. The rearrangement links TRBV15 to TRBJ2-2; 10 bases are shared with TRBD1. Germline trimming cut 8 bases from V and 4 bases from J; bases unmatched to any gene: 4. CDR3 length: 14 amino acids. Germline V gives CDR1 LNHNV, CDR2 YYDKDF (reference sequence). CDR3 amino acids: CATRDRGFTGELFF. The CDR3 nucleotides read TGTGCCACCCGGGACAGGGGATTCACCGGGGAGCTGTTTTTT.

This clonotype turned up a few times. This chain links TRBV20-1 with TRBJ2-7; TRBD2 agrees at 10 bases. CDR1 and CDR2 (germline): DFQATT, SNEGSKA (reference sequence). V trimming: 0 bases; J trimming: 3 bases; junction bases outside the gene matches: 5. The CDR3 totals 15 residues. The CDR3 is CSARDTWTSGYEQYF. CDR3 nucleotides: TGCAGTGCTAGAGATACCTGGACTAGCGGCTACGAGCAGTACTTC.

In this sample, this clonotype turned up a few times. V is TRBV20-1 and J is TRBJ2-7; a weak D match, TRBD1 (6 bases). V was shortened by 0 bases and J by 0 bases, with 12 bases between the two germline ends. In germline, CDR1 is DFQATT, CDR2 SNEGSKA (reference sequence). The CDR3 length is 15 residues. The CDR3 bases are TGCAGTGCTAGAGATCAATGGGGGCGCTCCTACGAGCAGTACTTC. It translates to CSARDQWGRSYEQYF.

The sample holds many counts of this clonotype. The chain employs TRBV13 and TRBJ2-2, with 8 nucleotides matching TRBD2. Trimming cost V 5 bases and J 1 base; bases outside gene matches: 3. Germline CDR1 and CDR2: PRHDT and FYEKMQ (reference sequence). The CDR3 has 15 amino acids. The CDR3 nucleotides are TGTGCCAGCAGCCTACGGGAGGGGAACACCGGGGAGCTGTTTTTT. The encoded protein is CASSLREGNTGELFF.

This clonotype occurred a few times. The V and J genes are TRBV9 and TRBJ2-2, with TRBD2 matching over 12 bases. After removal of 2 bases from V and 4 bases from J, the junction contained 3 bases not matched to a gene. The CDR3 spans 16 residues. Germline V gene lookup returns CDR1 SGDLS and CDR2 YYNGEE. The DNA for the CDR3 is TGTGCCAGCAGCGTTCTAGCGGGAGGGCCCACCGGGGAGCTGTTTTTT. It codes for CASSVLAGGPTGELFF.

The chain has TRBV7-2 and TRBJ2-2; D remains unclear. V was cut by 0 bases and J by 4 bases, with 18 bases left in between. This CDR3 is built from 18 residues. Per the germline V gene, CDR1 is SGHTA and CDR2 is FQGNSA. CDR3 DNA sequence: TGTGCCAGCAGCTTAGCGGGGTTAGCTGTTGCGAGCACCGGGGAGCTGTTTTTT. Translated, it gives CASSLAGLAVASTGELFF.

This clonotype was counted many times. The chain recombines TRBV12-3 or TRBV12-4 with TRBJ2-7; TRBD1 aligns across 7 bases. The CDR3 is 14 residues long. V lost 8 bases to trimming and J lost 0 bases; unmatched junction nucleotides: 7. DNA for the CDR3: TGTGCCAGCGGAGACAGGGAGAGCTCCTACGAGCAGTACTTC. The encoded protein is CASGDRESSYEQYF.

This clonotype was counted between two and nine times. The gene calls are TRBV19 and TRBJ2-6; D gene ambiguous. Deletions cut 9 bases from V and 0 bases from J, with 9 bases between. Per the germline V gene, CDR1 is LNHDA and CDR2 is SQIVND (reference sequence). There are 14 residues in the CDR3. CDR3 protein: CASWGGSGANVLTF. DNA for the CDR3: TGTGCCAGCTGGGGTGGCTCTGGGGCCAACGTCCTGACTTTC.

This clonotype was observed at least ten times. The chain recombines TRBV20-1 with TRBJ2-7; 8 bases match TRBD1. The germline gives CDR1 DFQATT, CDR2 SNEGSKA (reference sequence). The CDR3 consists of 13 residues. V was clipped by 4 bases and J by 7 bases; unmatched bases: 9. CDR3 coding DNA: TGCAGTGCTAATGGACAGGGAGGTCGGGAGCAGTACTTC. The encoded protein is CSANGQGGREQYF.

This clonotype was seen a single time. J is TRBJ2-2 and V is TRBV6-2 or TRBV6-3; 8 nucleotides match TRBD1. The CDR3 has 15 residues. The germline V gene encodes CDR1 MNHEY and CDR2 SVGEGT. V lost 7 bases, J lost 1 base, and 5 bases stayed unmatched. The CDR3 bases are TGTGCCAGCAACCTCGGGACAGGGAACACCGGGGAGCTGTTTTTT. It yields the protein CASNLGTGNTGELFF.

This clonotype was recorded at least ten times. The chain combines TRBV28 with TRBJ2-6; D is undetermined. From germline, CDR1 is MDHEN and CDR2 SYDVKM. The germline V and J ends were trimmed by 7 bases and 0 bases, with 7 bases remaining between them. The CDR3 sequence is 14 residues long. DNA for the CDR3: TGTGCCAGCAACCGGGTCTCTGGGGCCAACGTCCTGACTTTC. It is translated as CASNRVSGANVLTF.

This chain connects TRBV6-2 or TRBV6-3 to TRBJ1-2; 7 positions agree with TRBD1. V was pared by 0 bases and J by 4 bases, with 8 bases of the junction left unmatched. The CDR3 is made up of 16 amino acids. The germline V gene encodes CDR1 MNHEY and CDR2 SVGEGT. The chain's CDR3 is CASSYSITGDAYGYTF. The CDR3, as DNA: TGTGCCAGCAGTTACTCTATAACAGGGGATGCCTATGGCTACACCTTC.

This clonotype was observed at least ten times. This chain joins TRBV19 and TRBJ2-7, with D perhaps matching TRBD1 (6 bases). Trimming took off 3 bases at V and 9 bases at J, with 18 bases between the two ends. Germline V gene lookup returns CDR1 LNHDA and CDR2 SQIVND (reference sequence). The CDR3 has 14 amino acids. CDR3 sequence: CASSIQGLSNGQYF. The CDR3 DNA reads as TGTGCCAGTAGTATCCAGGGGCTAAGTAACGGGCAGTACTTC.

This clonotype was counted between two and nine times. The chain links TRBV20-1 to TRBJ2-1; 8 nucleotides match TRBD2. The CDR3 loop spans 13 amino acids. J gave up 7 bases and V 0 bases, and 2 bases lay outside the gene matches. Germline V gives CDR1 DFQATT, CDR2 SNEGSKA (reference sequence). The CDR3 DNA follows: TGCAGTGCTAGAGAACTAGCGGTTAATGAGCAGTTCTTC. This gives the protein CSARELAVNEQFF.

This clonotype occurred many times. The chain has TRBV19 and TRBJ1-1, with 10 nucleotides matching TRBD1. The germline V gene encodes CDR1 LNHDA and CDR2 SQIVND (reference sequence). The V segment lost 5 bases and the J segment 4 bases; nucleotides outside the gene matches: 7. This CDR3 has 15 residues. CDR3 DNA: TGTGCCAGTAGTGCGACGGACAGGGGGATCACTGAAGCTTTCTTT. Encoded protein: CASSATDRGITEAFF. Full variable domain (rest looked up from reference TRBV19 and TRBJ1-1): DGGITQSPKYLFRKEGQNVTLSCEQNLNHDAMYWYRQDPGQGLRLIYYSQIVNDFQKGDIAEGYSVSREKKESFPLTVTSAQKNPTAFYLCASSATDRGITEAFFGQGTRLTVV.

The chain links TRBV4-1 to TRBJ1-5; D is perhaps TRBD1 (5 bases). The CDR3 extends over 15 amino acids. V was trimmed by 1 base and J by 2 bases, leaving 9 bases between them. CDR1 MGHRA and CDR2 YSYEKL come from the germline V gene. The DNA of the CDR3 is TGCGCCAGCAGCCAAGGACAGTTCGGCAATCAGCCCCAGCATTTT. Amino acid sequence: CASSQGQFGNQPQHF.

This clonotype appeared many times. The chain uses TRBV6-2 or TRBV6-3 and TRBJ2-4; 9 nucleotides align to TRBD2. Germline V gene sequence: CDR1 MNHEY, CDR2 SVGEGT. CDR3 length equals 16 residues. Trimming cost V 0 bases and J 2 bases; bases outside gene matches: 2. CDR3 DNA: TGTGCCAGCAGTTACTCGCCTAGCGGGACCAAAAACATTCAGTACTTC. Translated, it gives CASSYSPSGTKNIQYF.

The J gene is TRBJ1-2, the V gene TRBV28, with a weak D call TRBD1 (5 bases). The CDR3 is made up of 14 amino acids. Germline loops: CDR1 MDHEN, CDR2 SYDVKM. Trimming shortened V by 5 bases and J by 5 bases, and 15 bases separated the two germline ends. The CDR3 nucleotides read TGTGCCAGCAGTCTCGGACACGCAATATATGGCTACACCTTC. This encodes CASSLGHAIYGYTF.

At least ten counts were recorded for this clonotype. The V gene is TRBV20-1, the J gene TRBJ1-1; D not certain. In germline, CDR1 is DFQATT, CDR2 SNEGSKA (reference sequence). The CDR3 runs 14 residues. Deletions cut 3 bases from V and 1 base from J, with 12 bases between. The CDR3 here is CSARGFPGNTEAFF. The CDR3 DNA reads TGCAGTGCTAGGGGTTTTCCAGGGAACACTGAAGCTTTCTTT.

The chain is built from TRBV14 and TRBJ2-5, with D perhaps TRBD2 (7 bases). The CDR3 totals 14 residues. The V and J ends lost 1 base and 6 bases respectively, with 12 bases between them. CDR1 and CDR2 (germline): SGHDN, FVKESK. The DNA of the CDR3 is TGTGCCAGCAGCCAAGGCGGGGGCGCAAAGACCCAGTACTTC. Translating it yields CASSQGGGAKTQYF.

This clonotype was counted only a few times. The V and J genes are TRBV6-1 and TRBJ1-6, with 9 bases fitting TRBD1. CDR1 MNHNS and CDR2 SASEGT come from the germline V gene. The CDR3 is 16 residues long. V shed 0 bases and J 14 bases; nucleotides not matched to a gene: 11. The CDR3 loop reads CASSEASGQGRISLHF. The CDR3 nucleotides are TGTGCCAGCAGTGAAGCATCGGGACAGGGAAGGATATCCCTCCACTTT.

This clonotype came up many times. The rearrangement joins TRBV29-1 to TRBJ2-7, with 12 bases aligning to TRBD2. The CDR3 totals 14 residues. Germline trimming cut 4 bases from V and 4 bases from J; bases unmatched to any gene: 5. Germline V gene sequence: CDR1 SQVTM, CDR2 ANQGSEA. The CDR3 spells CSVVSSGRGYEQYF. Written as DNA, the CDR3 is TGCAGCGTTGTGTCTAGCGGGAGGGGTTACGAGCAGTACTTC.

In its sample, this clonotype was seen a few times. The chain carries TRBV18 and TRBJ2-7; no reliable D call. The V gene lost 2 bases and the J gene lost 2 bases, with 10 bases spanning the gap. This CDR3 has 14 amino acids. Germline lookup yields CDR1 KGHSH and CDR2 LQKENI. CDR3 coding DNA: TGTGCCAGCTCACCAGGGCAGAACACCTACGAGCAGTACTTC. Protein sequence: CASSPGQNTYEQYF. Variable domain in full (rest from reference TRBV18 and TRBJ2-7): NAGVMQNPRHLVRRRGQEARLRCSPMKGHSHVYWYRQLPEEGLKFMVYLQKENIIDESGMPKERFSAEFPKEGPSILRIQQVVRGDSAAYFCASSPGQNTYEQYFGPGTRLTVT.

This clonotype has ten or more counts. CDR3 in amino acids: CASSIGQGGYTF. CDR3 DNA sequence: TGTGCCAGCAGCATAGGACAGGGCGGCTACACCTTC. The chain has TRBV7-9 and TRBJ1-2; 8 bases line up with TRBD1. Germline CDR1 is SEHNR and CDR2 is FQNEAQ (reference sequence). The ends lost 5 bases at V and 8 bases at J; junction bases unmatched: 4. CDR3 length: 12 amino acids.

This clonotype was counted ten times or more. The chain joins TRBV12-3 or TRBV12-4 to TRBJ1-1; 8 bases line up with TRBD1. Germline trimming cut 4 bases from V and 0 bases from J; bases unmatched to any gene: 7. The CDR3 runs to 16 residues. CDR3 nucleotides: TGTGCCAGCAGTTCTCGACAGGGGCCTATGAACACTGAAGCTTTCTTT. Translating it yields CASSSRQGPMNTEAFF.

This clonotype showed up many times. The chain has TRBV14 and TRBJ1-5; D is unclear. V lost 0 bases and J lost 7, with 7 bases in between. The V gene's germline CDR1 is SGHDN and CDR2 FVKESK. The CDR3 is made up of 13 amino acids. The CDR3 nucleotides are TGTGCCAGCAGCCAAGATTTGGACCAGCCCCAGCATTTT. Encoded protein: CASSQDLDQPQHF.

This clonotype has at least ten counts. The chain links TRBV6-2 or TRBV6-3 to TRBJ2-7; tentatively, D is TRBD2 (6 bases). From germline, CDR1 is MNHEY and CDR2 SVGEGT. The CDR3 length is 14 residues. Deletions cut 2 bases from V and 6 bases from J, with 14 bases between. The CDR3 DNA reads as TGTGCCAGCAGTTACGTGGGAGGTCGATCCGAGCAGTACTTC. Protein product: CASSYVGGRSEQYF.

This clonotype was seen a handful of times. The chain has TRBV6-1 and TRBJ1-1; no reliable D call. Germline CDR1 is MNHNS and CDR2 is SASEGT. The CDR3 has 12 residues. V lost 8 bases, J lost 4 bases, and 11 bases lay in between. CDR3 residues: CASCDQFTEAFF. CDR3 DNA sequence: TGTGCCAGCTGCGACCAATTCACTGAAGCTTTCTTT.

This clonotype was counted at least ten times. V is TRBV30 and J is TRBJ1-2; D remains unclear. The CDR3 is 13 residues long. Trimming stripped 0 bases from V and 7 bases from J, with 12 bases between. Germline V gene sequence: CDR1 GTSNPN, CDR2 SVGIG (reference sequence). The CDR3 DNA sequence: TGTGCCTGGAGTGTGTCTTTGGATGGTGGCTACACCTTC. Translating gives CAWSVSLDGGYTF.